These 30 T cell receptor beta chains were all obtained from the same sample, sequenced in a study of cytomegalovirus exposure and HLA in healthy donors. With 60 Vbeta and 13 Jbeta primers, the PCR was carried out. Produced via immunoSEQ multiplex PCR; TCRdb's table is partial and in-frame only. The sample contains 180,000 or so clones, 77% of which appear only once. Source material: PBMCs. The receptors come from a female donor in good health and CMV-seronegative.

DNA of the CDR3: TGTGCCAGCAGTCAACACAGGCCTGAGCAGTACTTC. This gives the protein CASSQHRPEQYF. The chain uses TRBV6-1 and TRBJ2-7, with D possibly matching TRBD1 (5 bases). The germline V gene has CDR1 MNHNS and CDR2 SASEGT. This CDR3 has 12 amino acids. V was clipped by 5 bases and J by 7 bases, with 12 bases between them.

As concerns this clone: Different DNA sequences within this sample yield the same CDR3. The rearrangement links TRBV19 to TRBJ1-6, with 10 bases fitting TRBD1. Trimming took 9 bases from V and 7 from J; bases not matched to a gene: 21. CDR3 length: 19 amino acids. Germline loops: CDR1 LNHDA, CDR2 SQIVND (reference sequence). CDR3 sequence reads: CASSSSSGQGRVYNSPLHF. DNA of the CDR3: TGTGCCAGCAGCTCTTCTTCGGGACAGGGGCGGGTTTACAATTCACCCCTCCACTTT.

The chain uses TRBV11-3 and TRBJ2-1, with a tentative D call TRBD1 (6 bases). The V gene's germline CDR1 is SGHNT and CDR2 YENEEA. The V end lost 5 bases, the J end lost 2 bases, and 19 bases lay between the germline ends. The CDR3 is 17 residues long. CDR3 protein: CASSDYETGQTYNEQFF. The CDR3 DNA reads TGTGCCAGCAGCGATTATGAAACCGGACAGACCTACAATGAGCAGTTCTTC. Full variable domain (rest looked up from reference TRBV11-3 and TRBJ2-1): EAGVVQSPRYKIIEKKQPVAFWCNPISGHNTLYWYLQNLGQGPELLIRYENEEAVDDSQLPKDRFSAERLKGVDSTLKIQPAELGDSAVYLCASSDYETGQTYNEQFFGPGTRLTVL.

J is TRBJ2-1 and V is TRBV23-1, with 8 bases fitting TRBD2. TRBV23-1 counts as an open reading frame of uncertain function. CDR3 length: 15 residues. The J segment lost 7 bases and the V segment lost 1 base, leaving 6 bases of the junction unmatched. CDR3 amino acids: CASSQYRGLANEQFF. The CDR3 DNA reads TGCGCCAGCAGTCAATACCGCGGACTAGCAAATGAGCAGTTCTTC.

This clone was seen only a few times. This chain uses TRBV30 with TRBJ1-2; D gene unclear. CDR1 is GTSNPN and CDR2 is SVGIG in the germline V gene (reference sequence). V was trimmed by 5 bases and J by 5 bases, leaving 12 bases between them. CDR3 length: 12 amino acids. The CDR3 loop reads CAWESTVYGYTF. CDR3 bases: TGTGCCTGGGAGAGTACAGTATATGGCTACACCTTC.

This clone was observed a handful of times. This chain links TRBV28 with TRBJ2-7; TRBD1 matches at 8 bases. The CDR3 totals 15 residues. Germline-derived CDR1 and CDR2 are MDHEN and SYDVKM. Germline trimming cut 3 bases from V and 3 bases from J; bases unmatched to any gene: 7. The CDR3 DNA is TGTGCCAGCAGTTTCGGTCAGGGGGCGGTCTACGAGCAGTACTTC. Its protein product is CASSFGQGAVYEQYF.

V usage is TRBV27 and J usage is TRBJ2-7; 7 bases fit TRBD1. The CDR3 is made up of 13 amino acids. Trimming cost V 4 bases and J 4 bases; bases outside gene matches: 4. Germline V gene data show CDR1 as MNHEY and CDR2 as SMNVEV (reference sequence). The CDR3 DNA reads TGTGCCAGCAGTTCCGACAGGGCTTACGAGCAGTACTTC. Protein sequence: CASSSDRAYEQYF.

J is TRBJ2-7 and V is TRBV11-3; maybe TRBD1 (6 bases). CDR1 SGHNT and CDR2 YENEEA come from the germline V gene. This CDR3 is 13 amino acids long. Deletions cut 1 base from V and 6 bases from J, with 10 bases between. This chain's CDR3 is CASSLGRGAEQYF. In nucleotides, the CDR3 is TGTGCCAGCAGCTTAGGCAGGGGTGCCGAGCAGTACTTC.

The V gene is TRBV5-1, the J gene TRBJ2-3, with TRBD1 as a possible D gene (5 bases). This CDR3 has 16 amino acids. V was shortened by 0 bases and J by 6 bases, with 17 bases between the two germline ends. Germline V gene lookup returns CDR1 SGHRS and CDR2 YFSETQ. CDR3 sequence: CASSLEGRPQMDTQYF. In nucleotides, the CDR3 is TGCGCCAGCAGCTTGGAGGGGCGTCCCCAGATGGATACGCAGTATTTT.

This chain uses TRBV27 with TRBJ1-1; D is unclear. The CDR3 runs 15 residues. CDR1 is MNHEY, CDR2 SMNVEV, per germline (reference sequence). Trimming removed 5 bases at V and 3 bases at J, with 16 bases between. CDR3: CASSLLRARDTEAFF. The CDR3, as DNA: TGTGCCAGCAGTCTCCTACGTGCTCGGGACACTGAAGCTTTCTTT.

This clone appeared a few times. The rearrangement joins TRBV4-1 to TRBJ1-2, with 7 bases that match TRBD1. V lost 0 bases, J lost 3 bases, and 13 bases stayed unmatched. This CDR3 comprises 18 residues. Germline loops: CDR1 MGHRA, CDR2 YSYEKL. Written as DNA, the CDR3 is TGCGCCAGCAGCCAAGAAGGATTAGGAGGGGGCAGCGACTATGGCTACACCTTC. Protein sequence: CASSQEGLGGGSDYGYTF.

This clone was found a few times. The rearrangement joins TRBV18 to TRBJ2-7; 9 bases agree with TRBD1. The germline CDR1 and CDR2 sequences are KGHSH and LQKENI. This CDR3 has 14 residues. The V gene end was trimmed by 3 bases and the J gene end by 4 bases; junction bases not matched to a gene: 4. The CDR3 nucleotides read TGTGCCAGCTCACCGGGGACAGGGAGGTACGAGCAGTACTTC. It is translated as CASSPGTGRYEQYF.

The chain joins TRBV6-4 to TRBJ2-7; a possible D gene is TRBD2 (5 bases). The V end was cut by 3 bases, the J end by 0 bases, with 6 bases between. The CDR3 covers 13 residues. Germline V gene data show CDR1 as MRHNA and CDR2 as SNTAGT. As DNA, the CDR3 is TGTGCCAGCAGTGATGACTACTCCTACGAGCAGTACTTC. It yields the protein CASSDDYSYEQYF.

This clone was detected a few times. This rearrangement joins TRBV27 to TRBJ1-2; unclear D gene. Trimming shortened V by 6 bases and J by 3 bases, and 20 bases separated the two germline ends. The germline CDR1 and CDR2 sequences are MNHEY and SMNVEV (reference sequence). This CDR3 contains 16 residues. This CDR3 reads CASSLAGSPEDYGYTF. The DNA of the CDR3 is TGTGCCAGCAGCCTGGCGGGGAGCCCCGAGGACTATGGCTACACCTTC.

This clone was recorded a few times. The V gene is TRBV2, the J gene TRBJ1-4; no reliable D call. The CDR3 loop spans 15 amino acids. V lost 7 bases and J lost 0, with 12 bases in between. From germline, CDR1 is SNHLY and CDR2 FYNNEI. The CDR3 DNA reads TGTGCCAGCACTACCCTGACACCAACTAATGAAAAACTGTTTTTT. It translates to CASTTLTPTNEKLFF.

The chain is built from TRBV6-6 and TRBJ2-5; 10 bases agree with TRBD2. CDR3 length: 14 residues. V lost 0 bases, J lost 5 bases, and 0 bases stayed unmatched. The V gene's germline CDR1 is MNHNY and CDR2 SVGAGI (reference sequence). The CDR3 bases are TGTGCCAGCAGTTACTCGACTAGCGGGGAGACCCAGTACTTC. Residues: CASSYSTSGETQYF.

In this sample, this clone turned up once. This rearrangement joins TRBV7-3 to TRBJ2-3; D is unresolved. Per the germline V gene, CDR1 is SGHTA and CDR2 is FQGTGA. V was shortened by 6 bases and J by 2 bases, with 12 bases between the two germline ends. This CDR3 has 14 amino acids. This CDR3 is CASRGPATTDTQYF. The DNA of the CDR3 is TGTGCCAGCAGGGGCCCTGCTACCACAGATACGCAGTATTTT.

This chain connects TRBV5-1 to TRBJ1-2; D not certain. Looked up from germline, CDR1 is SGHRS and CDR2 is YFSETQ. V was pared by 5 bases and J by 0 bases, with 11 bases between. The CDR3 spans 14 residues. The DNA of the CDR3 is TGCGCCAGCAGTCTGCGGCAGCCTAACTATGGCTACACCTTC. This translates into CASSLRQPNYGYTF.

CDR3 amino acids: CASSFGREGGYTF. The CDR3 coding sequence is TGCGCCAGCAGCTTCGGCAGGGAGGGTGGCTACACCTTC. The genes are TRBV5-1 and TRBJ1-2; D might be TRBD1 (5 bases). Trimming removed 2 bases at V and 7 bases at J, with 12 bases between. Germline CDR1 and CDR2: SGHRS and YFSETQ. The CDR3 is 13 amino acids. Filled out from reference TRBV5-1 and TRBJ1-2, the complete variable domain reads KAGVTQTPRYLIKTRGQQVTLSCSPISGHRSVSWYQQTPGQGLQFLFEYFSETQRNKGNFPGRFSGRQFSNSRSEMNVSTLELGDSALYLCASSFGREGGYTFGSGTRLTVV.

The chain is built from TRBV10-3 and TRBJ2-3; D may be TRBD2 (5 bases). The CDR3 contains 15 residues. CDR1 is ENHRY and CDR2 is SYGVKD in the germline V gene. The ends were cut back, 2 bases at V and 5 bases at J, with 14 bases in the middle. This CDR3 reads CAISEPTGMIDTQYF. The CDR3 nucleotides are TGTGCCATCAGTGAGCCCACCGGGATGATAGATACGCAGTATTTT.

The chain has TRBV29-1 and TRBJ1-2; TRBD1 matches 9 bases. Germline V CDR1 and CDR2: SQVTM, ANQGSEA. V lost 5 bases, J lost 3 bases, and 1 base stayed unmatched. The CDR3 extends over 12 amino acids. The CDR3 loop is CSVRTGDYGYTF. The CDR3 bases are TGCAGCGTTAGGACAGGGGACTATGGCTACACCTTC.

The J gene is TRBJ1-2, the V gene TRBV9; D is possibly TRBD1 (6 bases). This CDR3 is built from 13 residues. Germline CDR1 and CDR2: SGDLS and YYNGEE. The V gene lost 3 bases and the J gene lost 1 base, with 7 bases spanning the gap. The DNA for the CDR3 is TGTGCCAGCAGCGGACAGGTTAACTATGGCTACACCTTC. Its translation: CASSGQVNYGYTF.

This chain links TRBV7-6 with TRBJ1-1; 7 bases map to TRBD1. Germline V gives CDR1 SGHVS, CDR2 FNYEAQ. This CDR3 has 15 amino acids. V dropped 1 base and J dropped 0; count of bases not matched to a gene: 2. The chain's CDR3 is CASSLVGQMNTEAFF. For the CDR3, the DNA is TGTGCCAGCAGCTTAGTGGGACAGATGAACACTGAAGCTTTCTTT.

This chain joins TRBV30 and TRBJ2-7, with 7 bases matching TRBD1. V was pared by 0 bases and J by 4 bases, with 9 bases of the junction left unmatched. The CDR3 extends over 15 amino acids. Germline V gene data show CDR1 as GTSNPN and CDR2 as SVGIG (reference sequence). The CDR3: CAWSVTSGGLYEQYF. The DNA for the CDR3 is TGTGCCTGGAGTGTAACGTCAGGGGGTTTGTACGAGCAGTACTTC.

DNA of the CDR3: TGTGCCAGCACCTACCCCCCCCGTTCAGGTTCTCCCCAGTTCTTC. Protein: CASTYPPRSGSPQFF. J is TRBJ2-1 and V is TRBV28; D gene unclear. The germline V and J ends were trimmed by 7 bases and 13 bases, with 26 bases remaining between them. CDR3 length: 15 residues. Germline V gene lookup returns CDR1 MDHEN and CDR2 SYDVKM.

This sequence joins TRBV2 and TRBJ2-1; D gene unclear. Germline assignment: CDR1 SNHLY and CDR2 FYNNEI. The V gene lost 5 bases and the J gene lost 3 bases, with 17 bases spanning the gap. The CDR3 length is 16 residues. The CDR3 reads CASSTSGGQLYNEQFF. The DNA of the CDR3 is TGTGCCAGCAGTACTTCTGGTGGTCAACTCTACAATGAGCAGTTCTTC.

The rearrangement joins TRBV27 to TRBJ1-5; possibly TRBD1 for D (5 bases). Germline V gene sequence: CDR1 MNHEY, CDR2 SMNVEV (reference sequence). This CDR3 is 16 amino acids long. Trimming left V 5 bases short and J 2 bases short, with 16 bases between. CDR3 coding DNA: TGTGCCAGCAGTCCCCTTTGGCTAGGGGGCAATCAGCCCCAGCATTTT. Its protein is CASSPLWLGGNQPQHF.

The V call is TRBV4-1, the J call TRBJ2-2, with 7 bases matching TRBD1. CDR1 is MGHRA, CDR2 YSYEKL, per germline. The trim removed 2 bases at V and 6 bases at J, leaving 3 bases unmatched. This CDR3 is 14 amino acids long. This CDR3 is CASSQTGVPGELFF. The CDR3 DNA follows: TGCGCCAGCAGCCAAACAGGGGTGCCCGGGGAGCTGTTTTTT.

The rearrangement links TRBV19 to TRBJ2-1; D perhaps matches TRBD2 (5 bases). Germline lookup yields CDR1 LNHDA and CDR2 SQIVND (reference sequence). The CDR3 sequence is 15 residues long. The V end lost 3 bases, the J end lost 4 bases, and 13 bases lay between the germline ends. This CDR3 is CASSISGGGYNEQFF. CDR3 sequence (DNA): TGTGCCAGTAGTATTTCCGGCGGCGGGTACAATGAGCAGTTCTTC.

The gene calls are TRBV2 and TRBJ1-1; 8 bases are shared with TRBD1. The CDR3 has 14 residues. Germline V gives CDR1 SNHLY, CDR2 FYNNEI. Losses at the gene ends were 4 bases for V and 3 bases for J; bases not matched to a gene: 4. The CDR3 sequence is CASSATGAYTEAFF. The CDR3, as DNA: TGTGCCAGCAGTGCGACAGGGGCGTACACTGAAGCTTTCTTT.